These 6 T cell receptor beta chains share one sample of origin, sequenced in a study of cytomegalovirus exposure and HLA in healthy donors (dated by TCRdb to 2016 to 2017). Receptor amplification or capture employed the immunoSEQ multiplex PCR assay. TCRdb carries this immuneACCESS record with in-frame sequences only. Its versions omit some clonotypes, under half of them owing to an unresolved V gene in the studies checked, with the rest unexplained. Here the sample has 100,000 to 150,000 clones; approximately 89% occur a single time. The top ten hold about 1% of the sample. The sample comprised PBMCs. Receptor source: a woman between 18 and 30 years old in good health and CMV-seronegative.

This chain links TRBV18 with TRBJ2-7; a weak D match, TRBD1 (5 bases). CDR3 length equals 16 residues. The germline V gene has CDR1 KGHSH and CDR2 LQKENI. Trimming left V 6 bases short and J 7 bases short, with 25 bases between. The CDR3 nucleotides read TGTGCCAGCTCGTCACGCGGTCCCCCACTCCAGGGTGAGCAGTACGTC. This sequence encodes CASSSRGPPLQGEQYV.

The chain uses TRBV28 and TRBJ1-2; D gene uncertain. This CDR3 has 13 residues. Per the germline V gene, CDR1 is MDHEN and CDR2 is SYDVKM. Trimming removed 7 bases at V and 4 bases at J, with 13 bases between. The CDR3 sequence is CASTTGGGYGYTF. DNA for the CDR3: TGTGCCAGCACTACGGGTGGCGGCTATGGCTACACCTTC.

The chain links TRBV19 to TRBJ1-5; 7 bases are shared with TRBD1. Germline loops: CDR1 LNHDA, CDR2 SQIVND (reference sequence). This CDR3 has 13 residues. V trimming: 6 bases; J trimming: 11 bases; junction bases outside the gene matches: 10. In nucleotides, the CDR3 is TGTGCCAGTAGAGACAGGGACGGTAGGACCCAGCATTTT. This sequence encodes CASRDRDGRTQHF.

The V and J genes are TRBV30 and TRBJ2-1; no reliable D call. The CDR3 sequence is 14 residues long. The V end was cut by 4 bases, the J end by 10 bases, with 20 bases between. Germline CDR1 GTSNPN, CDR2 SVGIG (reference sequence). The CDR3 is CAWTRVEWVGEQFF. The CDR3 DNA follows: TGTGCCTGGACTAGAGTGGAGTGGGTTGGGGAGCAGTTCTTC.

This clone was observed a few times. V is TRBV9 and J is TRBJ1-5, with D possibly matching TRBD1 (6 bases). V was clipped by 3 bases and J by 5 bases, with 15 bases between them. There are 15 residues in the CDR3. The germline V gene has CDR1 SGDLS and CDR2 YYNGEE. In DNA, the CDR3 is TGTGCCAGCAGCGCCTCGGGGACAACAGATCAGCCCCAGCATTTT. Translation: CASSASGTTDQPQHF. The full variable domain, its missing parts supplied by reference TRBV9 and TRBJ1-5, is DSGVTQTPKHLITATGQRVTLRCSPRSGDLSVYWYQQSLDQGLQFLIQYYNGEERAKGNILERFSAQQFPDLHSELNLSSLELGDSALYFCASSASGTTDQPQHFGDGTRLSIL.

The V call is TRBV19, the J call TRBJ1-5; D is undetermined. This CDR3 has 14 residues. Trimming cost V 7 bases and J 4 bases, with 14 bases left between them. The germline V gene has CDR1 LNHDA and CDR2 SQIVND (reference sequence). The CDR3 DNA sequence: TGTGCCAGTAACCCTCCGTCAGCGAATCAGCCCCAGCATTTT. Translating gives CASNPPSANQPQHF.